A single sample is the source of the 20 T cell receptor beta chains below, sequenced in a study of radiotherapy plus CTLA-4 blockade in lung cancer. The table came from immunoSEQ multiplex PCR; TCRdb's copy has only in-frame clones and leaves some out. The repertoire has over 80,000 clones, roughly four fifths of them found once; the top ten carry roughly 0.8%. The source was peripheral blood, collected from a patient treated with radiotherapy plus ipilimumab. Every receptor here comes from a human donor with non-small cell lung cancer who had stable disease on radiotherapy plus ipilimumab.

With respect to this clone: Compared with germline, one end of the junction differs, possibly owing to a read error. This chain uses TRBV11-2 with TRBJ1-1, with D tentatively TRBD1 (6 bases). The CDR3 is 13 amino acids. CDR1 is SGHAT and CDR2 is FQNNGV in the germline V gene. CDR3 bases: TGTGCCAGCAGCAAAGACCGGGACACAGAAGCTTTCTTT. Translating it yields CASSKDRDTEAFF. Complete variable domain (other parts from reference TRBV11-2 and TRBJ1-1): EAGVAQSPRYKIIEKRQSVAFWCNPISGHATLYWYQQILGQGPKLLIQFQNNGVVDDSQLPKDRFSAERLKGVDSTLKIQPAKLEDSAVYLCASSKDRDTEAFFGQGTRLTVV.

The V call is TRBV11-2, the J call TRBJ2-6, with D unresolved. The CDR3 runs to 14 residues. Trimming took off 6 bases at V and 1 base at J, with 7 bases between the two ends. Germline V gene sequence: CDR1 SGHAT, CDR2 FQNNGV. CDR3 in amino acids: CASSFRSGANVLTF. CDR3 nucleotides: TGTGCCAGCAGTTTCCGATCTGGGGCCAACGTCCTGACTTTC.

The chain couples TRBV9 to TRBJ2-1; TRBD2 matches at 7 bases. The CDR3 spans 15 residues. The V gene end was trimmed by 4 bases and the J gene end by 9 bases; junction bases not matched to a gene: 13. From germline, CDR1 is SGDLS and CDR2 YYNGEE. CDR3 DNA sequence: TGTGCCAGCAGCACTAGCGCCGAGATATCGGGTGAGCAGTTCTTC. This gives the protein CASSTSAEISGEQFF.

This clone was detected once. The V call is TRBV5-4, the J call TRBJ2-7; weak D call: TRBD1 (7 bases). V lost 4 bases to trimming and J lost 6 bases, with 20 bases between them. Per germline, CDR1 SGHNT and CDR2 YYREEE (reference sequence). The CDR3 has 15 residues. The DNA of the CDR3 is TGTGCCAGCAGCCCAGGAGGGGGCTCCTCCGGCGAGCAGTACTTC. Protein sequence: CASSPGGGSSGEQYF.

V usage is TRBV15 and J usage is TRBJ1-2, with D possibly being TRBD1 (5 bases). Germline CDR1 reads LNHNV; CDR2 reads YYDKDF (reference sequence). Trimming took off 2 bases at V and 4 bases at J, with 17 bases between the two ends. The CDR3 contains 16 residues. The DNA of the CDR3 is TGTGCCACCAGCAGAACGGGGACTGACCTAATCTATGGCTACACCTTC. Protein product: CATSRTGTDLIYGYTF.

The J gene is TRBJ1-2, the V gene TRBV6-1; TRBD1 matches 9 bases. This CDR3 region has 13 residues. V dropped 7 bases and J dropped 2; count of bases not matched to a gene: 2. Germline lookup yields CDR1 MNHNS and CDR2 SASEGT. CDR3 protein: CASKQGANYGYTF. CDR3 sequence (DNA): TGTGCCAGCAAACAGGGGGCGAACTATGGCTACACCTTC.

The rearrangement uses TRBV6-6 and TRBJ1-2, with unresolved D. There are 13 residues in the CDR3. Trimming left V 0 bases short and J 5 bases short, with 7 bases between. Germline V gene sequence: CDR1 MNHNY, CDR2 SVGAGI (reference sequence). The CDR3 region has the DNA TGTGCCAGCAGTTACTCTCTTCGTTATGGCTACACCTTC. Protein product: CASSYSLRYGYTF.

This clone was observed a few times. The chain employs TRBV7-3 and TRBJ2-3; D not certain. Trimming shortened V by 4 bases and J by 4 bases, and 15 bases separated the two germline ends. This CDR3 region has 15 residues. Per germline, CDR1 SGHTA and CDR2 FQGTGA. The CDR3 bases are TGTGCCAGCAGCTCCGTTCGATCTCCGGCAGATACGCAGTATTTT. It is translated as CASSSVRSPADTQYF.

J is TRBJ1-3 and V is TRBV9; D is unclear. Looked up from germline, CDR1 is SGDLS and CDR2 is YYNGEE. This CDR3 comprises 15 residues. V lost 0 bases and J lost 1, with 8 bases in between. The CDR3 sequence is CASSVGTRSGNTIYF. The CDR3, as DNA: TGTGCCAGCAGCGTAGGGACCAGATCTGGAAACACCATATATTTT.

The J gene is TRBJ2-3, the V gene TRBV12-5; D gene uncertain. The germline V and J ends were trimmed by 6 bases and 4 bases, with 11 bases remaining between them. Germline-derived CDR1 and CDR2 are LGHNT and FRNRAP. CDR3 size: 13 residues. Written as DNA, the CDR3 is TGTGCTAGTGGGTATCGGACGGCAGATACGCAGTATTTT. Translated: CASGYRTADTQYF.

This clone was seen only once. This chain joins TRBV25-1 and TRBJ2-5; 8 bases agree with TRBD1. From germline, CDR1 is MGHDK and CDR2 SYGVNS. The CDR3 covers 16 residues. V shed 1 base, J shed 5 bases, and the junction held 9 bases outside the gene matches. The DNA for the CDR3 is TGTGCCAGCAGTGAATTAATGGGCAGGGGGCTCGAGACCCAGTACTTC. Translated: CASSELMGRGLETQYF.

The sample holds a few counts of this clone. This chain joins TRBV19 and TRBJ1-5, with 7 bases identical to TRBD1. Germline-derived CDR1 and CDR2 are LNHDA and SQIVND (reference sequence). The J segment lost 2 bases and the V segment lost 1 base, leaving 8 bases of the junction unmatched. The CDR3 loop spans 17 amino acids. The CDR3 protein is CASSIGTGAVGNQPQHF. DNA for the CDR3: TGTGCCAGTAGTATAGGTACAGGGGCTGTGGGCAATCAGCCCCAGCATTTT.

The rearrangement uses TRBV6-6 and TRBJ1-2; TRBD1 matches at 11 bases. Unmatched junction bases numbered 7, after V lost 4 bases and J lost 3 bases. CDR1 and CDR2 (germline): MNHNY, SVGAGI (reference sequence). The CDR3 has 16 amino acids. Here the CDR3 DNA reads TGTGCCAGCAGTTTCTATAGGGGACAGGGGGACTATGGCTACACCTTC. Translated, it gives CASSFYRGQGDYGYTF.

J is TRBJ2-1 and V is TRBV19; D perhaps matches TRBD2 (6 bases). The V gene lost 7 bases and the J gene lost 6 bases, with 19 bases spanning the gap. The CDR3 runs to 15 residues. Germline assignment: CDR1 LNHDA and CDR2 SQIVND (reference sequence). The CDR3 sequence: CASTRSPEGRNEQFF. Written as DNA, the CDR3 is TGTGCCAGTACCCGAAGCCCGGAGGGGCGCAATGAGCAGTTCTTC.

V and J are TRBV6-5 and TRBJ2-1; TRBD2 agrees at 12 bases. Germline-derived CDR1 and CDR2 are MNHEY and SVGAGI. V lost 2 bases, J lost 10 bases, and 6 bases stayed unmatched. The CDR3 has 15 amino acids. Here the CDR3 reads CASSYGLAGLVEQFF. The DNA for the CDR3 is TGTGCCAGCAGTTACGGACTAGCGGGATTAGTGGAGCAGTTCTTC.

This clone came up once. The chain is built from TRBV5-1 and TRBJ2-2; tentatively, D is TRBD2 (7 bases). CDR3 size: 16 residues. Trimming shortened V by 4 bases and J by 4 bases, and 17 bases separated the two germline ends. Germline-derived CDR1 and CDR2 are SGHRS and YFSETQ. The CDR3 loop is CASSPEGDYRTGELFF. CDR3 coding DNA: TGCGCCAGCAGCCCCGAGGGGGACTATCGCACCGGGGAGCTGTTTTTT.

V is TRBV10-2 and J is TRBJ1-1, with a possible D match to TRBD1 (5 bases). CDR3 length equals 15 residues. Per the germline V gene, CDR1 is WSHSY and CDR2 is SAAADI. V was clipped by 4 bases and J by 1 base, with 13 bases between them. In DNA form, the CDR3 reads TGCGCCAGCAGTGCGGGGCGAACGGGGAACACTGAAGCTTTCTTT. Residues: CASSAGRTGNTEAFF.

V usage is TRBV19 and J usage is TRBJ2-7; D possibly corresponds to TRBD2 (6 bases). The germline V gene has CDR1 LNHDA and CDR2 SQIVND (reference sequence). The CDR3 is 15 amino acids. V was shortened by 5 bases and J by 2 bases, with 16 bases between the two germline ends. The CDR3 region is CASSSGLANTYEQYF. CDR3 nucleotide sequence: TGTGCCAGTAGTTCCGGCCTAGCGAATACCTACGAGCAGTACTTC.

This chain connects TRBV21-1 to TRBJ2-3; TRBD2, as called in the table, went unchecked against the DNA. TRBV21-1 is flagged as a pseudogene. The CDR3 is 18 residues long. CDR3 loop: CASSRRRTSGGATDTQYF. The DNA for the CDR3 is TGTGCCAGCAGCAGGCGAAGGACTAGCGGGGGGGCAACAGATACGCAGTATTTT.

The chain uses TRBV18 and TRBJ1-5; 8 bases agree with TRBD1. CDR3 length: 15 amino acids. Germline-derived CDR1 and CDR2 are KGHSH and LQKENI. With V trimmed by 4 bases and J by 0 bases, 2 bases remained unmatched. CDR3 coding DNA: TGTGCCAGCTCACAGGGACAGGTTAGCAATCAGCCCCAGCATTTT. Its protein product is CASSQGQVSNQPQHF.